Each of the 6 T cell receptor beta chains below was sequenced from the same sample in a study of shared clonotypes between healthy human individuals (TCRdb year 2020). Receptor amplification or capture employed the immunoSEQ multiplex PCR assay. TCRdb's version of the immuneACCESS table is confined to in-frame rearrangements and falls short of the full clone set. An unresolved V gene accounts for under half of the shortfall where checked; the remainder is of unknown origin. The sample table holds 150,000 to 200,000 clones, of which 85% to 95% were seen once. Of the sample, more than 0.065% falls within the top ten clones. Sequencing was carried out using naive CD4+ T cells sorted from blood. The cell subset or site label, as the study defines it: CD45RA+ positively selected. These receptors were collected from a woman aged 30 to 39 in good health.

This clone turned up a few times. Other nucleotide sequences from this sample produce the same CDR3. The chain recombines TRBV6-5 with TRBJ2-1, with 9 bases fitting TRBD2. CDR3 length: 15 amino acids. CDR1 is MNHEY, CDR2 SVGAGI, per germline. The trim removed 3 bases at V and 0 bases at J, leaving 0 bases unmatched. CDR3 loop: CASSYSGSSYNEQFF. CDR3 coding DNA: TGTGCCAGCAGTTATAGCGGGAGCTCCTACAATGAGCAGTTCTTC.

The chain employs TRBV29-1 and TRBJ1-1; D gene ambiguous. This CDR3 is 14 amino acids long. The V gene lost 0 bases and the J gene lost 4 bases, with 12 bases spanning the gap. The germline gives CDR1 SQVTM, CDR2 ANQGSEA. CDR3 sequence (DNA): TGCAGCGTTGAAGATGGATTTCGGAGCACTGAAGCTTTCTTT. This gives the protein CSVEDGFRSTEAFF.

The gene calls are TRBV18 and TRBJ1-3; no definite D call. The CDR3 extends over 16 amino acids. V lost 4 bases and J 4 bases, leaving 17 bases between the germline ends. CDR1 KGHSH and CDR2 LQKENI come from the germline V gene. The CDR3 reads CASSRSTVDRGNTIYF. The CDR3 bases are TGTGCCAGCTCACGATCCACAGTGGATCGAGGAAACACCATATATTTT. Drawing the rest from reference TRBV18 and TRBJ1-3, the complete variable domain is NAGVMQNPRHLVRRRGQEARLRCSPMKGHSHVYWYRQLPEEGLKFMVYLQKENIIDESGMPKERFSAEFPKEGPSILRIQQVVRGDSAAYFCASSRSTVDRGNTIYFGEGSWLTVV.

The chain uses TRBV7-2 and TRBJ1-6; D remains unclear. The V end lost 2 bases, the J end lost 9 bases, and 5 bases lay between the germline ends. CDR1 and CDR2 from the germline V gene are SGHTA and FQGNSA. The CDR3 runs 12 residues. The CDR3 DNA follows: TGTGCCAGCAGCTTACTCGGTTCACCCCTCCACTTT. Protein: CASSLLGSPLHF. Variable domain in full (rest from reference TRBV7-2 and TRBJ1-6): GAGVSQSPSNKVTEKGKDVELRCDPISGHTALYWYRQSLGQGLEFLIYFQGNSAPDKSGLPSDRFSAERTGGSVSTLTIQRTQQEDSAVYLCASSLLGSPLHFGNGTRLTVT.

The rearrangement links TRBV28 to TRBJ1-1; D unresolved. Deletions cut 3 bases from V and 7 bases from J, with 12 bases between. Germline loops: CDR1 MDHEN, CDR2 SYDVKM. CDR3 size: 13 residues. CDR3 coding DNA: TGTGCCAGCAGTTTGAATCGGTTGGGTGAAGCTTTCTTT. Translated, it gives CASSLNRLGEAFF.

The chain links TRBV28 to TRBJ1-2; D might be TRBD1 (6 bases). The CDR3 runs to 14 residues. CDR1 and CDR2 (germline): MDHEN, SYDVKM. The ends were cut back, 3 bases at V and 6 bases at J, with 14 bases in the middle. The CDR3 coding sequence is TGTGCCAGCAGTTTTAGGTGGGGGCAGGATGGCTACACCTTC. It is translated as CASSFRWGQDGYTF.